The 19 T cell receptor beta chains in this list originate from one sample, sequenced in a study of OX40 agonist ivuxolimab in advanced cancers. TCRdb's copy holds only in-frame clones and misses some; the assay was immunoSEQ multiplex PCR. This repertoire shows tens of thousands of clones, over 75% found once; its top ten account for around 0.4%. The starting material was CD4+ or CD8+ T cells sorted from blood, obtained in a trial of the OX40 agonist ivuxolimab. Receptors were obtained from an adult with an advanced solid tumor such as melanoma, head and neck, liver or kidney cancer.

The rearrangement joins TRBV19 to TRBJ2-1; the match to TRBD2 covers 8 bases. Germline values: CDR1 LNHDA, CDR2 SQIVND (reference sequence). The CDR3 runs to 15 residues. V lost 5 bases to trimming and J lost 8 bases; unmatched junction nucleotides: 11. The CDR3 spells CASSSIQRERDEQFF. CDR3 nucleotide sequence: TGTGCCAGTAGTTCCATTCAGCGGGAGAGGGATGAGCAGTTCTTC.

This chain joins TRBV19 and TRBJ2-7; tentatively, D is TRBD1 (6 bases). This CDR3 has 14 residues. Trimming removed 5 bases at V and 0 bases at J, with 11 bases between. Per germline, CDR1 LNHDA and CDR2 SQIVND (reference sequence). The DNA of the CDR3 is TGTGCCAGTAGTGGGGGACATCTCTCCTACGAGCAGTACTTC. This translates into CASSGGHLSYEQYF. Filled out from reference TRBV19 and TRBJ2-7, the complete variable domain reads DGGITQSPKYLFRKEGQNVTLSCEQNLNHDAMYWYRQDPGQGLRLIYYSQIVNDFQKGDIAEGYSVSREKKESFPLTVTSAQKNPTAFYLCASSGGHLSYEQYFGPGTRLTVT.

The chain has TRBV14 and TRBJ2-1; 7 nucleotides agree with TRBD2. The CDR3 consists of 16 residues. The V and J ends lost 1 base and 7 bases, in that order; junction bases with no gene match: 10. CDR1 and CDR2 (germline): SGHDN, FVKESK. DNA of the CDR3: TGTGCCAGCAGCCAAGTAGGCGGGGGAGAGAAGAATGAGCAGTTCTTC. Residues: CASSQVGGGEKNEQFF.

The chain employs TRBV19 and TRBJ2-3, with a possible D match to TRBD1 (6 bases). The CDR3 is 14 amino acids. The V and J ends lost 3 bases and 2 bases respectively, with 9 bases between them. Looked up from germline, CDR1 is LNHDA and CDR2 is SQIVND (reference sequence). CDR3 loop: CASSIGQHTDTQYF. The CDR3 nucleotides are TGTGCCAGTAGTATCGGACAGCACACAGATACGCAGTATTTT.

The CDR3 DNA reads TGTGCCAGCAGTCGGACTAGCGCGAACACCGGGGAGCTGTTTTTT. Encoded protein: CASSRTSANTGELFF. V is TRBV5-4 and J is TRBJ2-2; the match to TRBD2 covers 9 bases. Germline V gene lookup returns CDR1 SGHNT and CDR2 YYREEE (reference sequence). V lost 5 bases, J lost 0 bases, and 2 bases stayed unmatched. The CDR3 spans 15 residues.

The chain recombines TRBV5-1 with TRBJ2-2; D possibly uses TRBD1 or TRBD2 (5 bases each). CDR1 is SGHRS, CDR2 YFSETQ, per germline. This CDR3 has 16 amino acids. V lost 1 base to trimming and J lost 4 bases, with 14 bases between them. Here the CDR3 reads CASSLFGGTCTGELFF. The CDR3 nucleotides read TGCGCCAGCAGCTTGTTTGGTGGGACGTGCACCGGGGAGCTGTTTTTT. The full variable domain, completed using reference TRBV5-1 and TRBJ2-2, is KAGVTQTPRYLIKTRGQQVTLSCSPISGHRSVSWYQQTPGQGLQFLFEYFSETQRNKGNFPGRFSGRQFSNSRSEMNVSTLELGDSALYLCASSLFGGTCTGELFFGEGSRLTVL.

CDR3 sequence (DNA): TGTGCCAGCAGTTTAAAAGGGTTAGGCGGAAACACCATATATTTT. Its translation: CASSLKGLGGNTIYF. This chain connects TRBV27 to TRBJ1-3; the D is unclear. V was pared by 2 bases and J by 4 bases, with 12 bases between. The CDR3 is made up of 15 amino acids. Germline V gene lookup returns CDR1 MNHEY and CDR2 SMNVEV (reference sequence).

The chain is built from TRBV5-5 and TRBJ2-7, with 7 positions matching TRBD2. J lost 0 bases, V lost 1 base, and 10 bases had no gene match. The CDR3 covers 17 residues. Per the germline V gene, CDR1 is SGHKS and CDR2 is YYEKEE (reference sequence). This CDR3 is CASSLSLGGMSSYEQYF. The CDR3 DNA is TGTGCCAGCAGCTTGTCTTTGGGGGGGATGAGCTCCTACGAGCAGTACTTC.

This rearrangement joins TRBV21-1 to TRBJ1-5; the table calls TRBD1, which could not be checked here. TRBV21-1 is a documented pseudogene. The CDR3 sequence is 15 residues long. The chain's CDR3 is CASRRQGIGGQPQHF. CDR3 nucleotide sequence: TGTGCCAGCAGGAGACAGGGGATAGGTGGCCAGCCCCAGCATTTT.

The V and J genes are TRBV6-1 and TRBJ2-2, with D uncertain. CDR3 length: 11 residues. CDR1 is MNHNS and CDR2 is SASEGT in the germline V gene. V lost 7 bases and J 6 bases, leaving 6 bases between the germline ends. The CDR3 is CASKRSGELFF. For the CDR3, the DNA is TGTGCCAGCAAGAGGTCCGGGGAGCTGTTTTTT.

The chain joins TRBV19 to TRBJ2-3, with no clear D. With 5 bases removed from V and 0 bases from J, the gap between germline ends came to 12 bases. Germline V gene lookup returns CDR1 LNHDA and CDR2 SQIVND (reference sequence). The CDR3 is 15 amino acids. DNA for the CDR3: TGTGCCAGTAGTCTGGTGCAGTTCAGCACAGATACGCAGTATTTT. It specifies CASSLVQFSTDTQYF.

This chain connects TRBV19 to TRBJ2-2; TRBD2 agrees at 10 bases. Per the germline V gene, CDR1 is LNHDA and CDR2 is SQIVND (reference sequence). Unmatched junction bases numbered 2, after V lost 4 bases and J lost 0 bases. CDR3 length: 16 amino acids. CDR3: CASSTLAGANTGELFF. For the CDR3, the DNA is TGTGCCAGTAGTACCCTAGCGGGAGCGAACACCGGGGAGCTGTTTTTT.

The CDR3 DNA follows: TGTGCCAGCAGTTTATCAGGGGCCGGATTTTCCGGGGAGCTGTTTTTT. Translation: CASSLSGAGFSGELFF. J is TRBJ2-2 and V is TRBV28; D is perhaps TRBD1 (6 bases). Germline V gene sequence: CDR1 MDHEN, CDR2 SYDVKM. The CDR3 covers 16 residues. The ends were cut back, 1 base at V and 6 bases at J, with 15 bases in the middle.

The chain combines TRBV6-4 with TRBJ2-2; possible D gene TRBD2, 5 bases. Trimming took 5 bases from V and 0 from J, leaving 7 bases between them. The V gene's germline CDR1 is MRHNA and CDR2 SNTAGT. The CDR3 loop spans 14 amino acids. Here the CDR3 DNA reads TGTGCCAGCAGTCTGGAGGCGAACACCGGGGAGCTGTTTTTT. Amino acids: CASSLEANTGELFF.

Here the CDR3 DNA reads TGTGCCAGACCCCGAGGTCTCGCATCCTACGAGCAGTACTTC. Translated, it gives CARPRGLASYEQYF. The chain employs TRBV27 and TRBJ2-7; D uncertain. CDR3 length: 14 amino acids. V lost 9 bases to trimming and J lost 1 base, with 16 bases between them. CDR1 MNHEY and CDR2 SMNVEV come from the germline V gene (reference sequence).

CDR3 sequence: CAWTPQGANNEQFF. CDR3 in DNA: TGTGCCTGGACCCCGCAGGGGGCGAACAATGAGCAGTTCTTC. The chain employs TRBV30 and TRBJ2-1, with 8 nucleotides matching TRBD1. CDR3 length: 14 amino acids. From germline, CDR1 is GTSNPN and CDR2 SVGIG (reference sequence). Unmatched junction bases numbered 7, after V lost 4 bases and J lost 5 bases.

This CDR3 is CASSQWDRWGGYTF. DNA for the CDR3: TGTGCCAGCAGCCAATGGGACAGGTGGGGGGGCTACACCTTC. This chain links TRBV5-4 with TRBJ1-2, with TRBD1 matching over 8 bases. The CDR3 is 14 amino acids. The V segment lost 4 bases and the J segment 8 bases; nucleotides outside the gene matches: 10. The germline V gene has CDR1 SGHNT and CDR2 YYREEE (reference sequence).

The chain couples TRBV4-3 to TRBJ2-3; TRBD1 aligns across 8 bases. Germline V gene sequence: CDR1 LGHNA, CDR2 YSLEER. The J segment lost 4 bases and the V segment lost 0 bases, leaving 12 bases of the junction unmatched. The CDR3 spans 18 residues. CDR3 DNA sequence: TGCGCCAGCAGCCAAGATTTGGGGACAGGCCCCGGCGCAGATACGCAGTATTTT. Translated, it gives CASSQDLGTGPGADTQYF.

This clone has only a few counts. The V gene is TRBV7-9, the J gene TRBJ1-1; unclear D gene. V lost 1 base and J 4 bases, leaving 7 bases between the germline ends. There are 13 residues in the CDR3. The germline CDR1 and CDR2 sequences are SEHNR and FQNEAQ (reference sequence). The CDR3 is CASSLVTGTEAFF. The DNA for the CDR3 is TGTGCCAGCAGCTTAGTTACCGGCACTGAAGCTTTCTTT.